This entry concerns a single TCR beta chain. Its antigen is not known. Vbeta (60) and Jbeta (13) primers were used in the PCR. The assay was immunoSEQ multiplex PCR, and TCRdb's table has in-frame clones only and misses some. This repertoire shows some 190,000 clones, 85% found once; its top ten account for 1%. This CDR3 is built from 13 residues. The sample belongs to a study of cytomegalovirus exposure and HLA in healthy donors. Points from the study as a whole: Follow-up analysis later connected one missense variant in DCLRE1C with trimming of TCR beta V- and J-genes. A later analysis reportedly found fewer N-insertions in an Asian-associated ancestry cluster than the roughly 700-donor mean.

Though nominally healthy at sampling, donors likely had unrecorded immune exposures. The clonotype was recovered from a boy younger than 10 in good health and CMV-seronegative. Sequencing was done on a sample of PBMCs. V usage is TRBV21-1 and J usage is TRBJ2-2; the table gives TRBD1 as D, unverified against the DNA. TRBV21-1 has pseudogene status. In DNA form, the CDR3 reads TGTGCCAGCAGCACCAACAGGGTCGGGGAGCTGTTTTTT. Translation gives CASSTNRVGELFF.